This entry lists 31 T cell receptor beta chains sequenced from one sample in a study of blood T cell repertoires in COVID-19. Assay used: immunoSEQ multiplex PCR; TCRdb lists only in-frame clones, some missing. This sample has about 100,000 clones, with around 73% found just once. The sample consisted of peripheral blood. These receptors all stem from a man between 60 and 75 years old with active or convalescent COVID-19.

In DNA, the CDR3 is TGTGCCAGCAGCTACCCGGGGGGGCCGGAGACCCAGTACTTC. This codes for CASSYPGGPETQYF. The chain uses TRBV7-8 and TRBJ2-5; 8 positions match TRBD2. Per germline, CDR1 SGHVS and CDR2 FQNEAQ. V shed 4 bases, J shed 5 bases, and the junction held 6 bases outside the gene matches. The CDR3 runs to 14 residues.

V and J are TRBV6-1 and TRBJ2-3, with 8 bases identical to TRBD2. V was pared by 4 bases and J by 0 bases, with 18 bases of the junction left unmatched. The CDR3 length is 20 residues. Germline loops: CDR1 MNHNS, CDR2 SASEGT. The CDR3 sequence is CASSGQGMAGGVSSTDTQYF. The CDR3 DNA reads as TGTGCCAGCAGTGGACAAGGAATGGCGGGAGGAGTTTCTAGCACAGATACGCAGTATTTT.

The V gene is TRBV19, the J gene TRBJ2-4; 12 nucleotides line up with TRBD2. This CDR3 region has 18 residues. The germline V gene has CDR1 LNHDA and CDR2 SQIVND (reference sequence). After removal of 6 bases from V and 0 bases from J, the junction contained 9 bases not matched to a gene. Here the CDR3 reads CASSDGTSGRLAKNIQYF. In DNA, the CDR3 is TGTGCCAGTAGCGACGGGACTAGCGGGCGACTAGCCAAAAACATTCAGTACTTC.

The sample holds one count of this clone. The chain joins TRBV5-8 to TRBJ2-6; the D is unclear. Germline V gene lookup returns CDR1 SGHTS and CDR2 YDEGEE. This CDR3 is 15 amino acids long. V was cut by 2 bases and J by 0 bases, with 6 bases left in between. For the CDR3, the DNA is TGTGCCAGCAGCTTTGGCTTCTCTGGGGCCAACGTCCTGACTTTC. Translated, it gives CASSFGFSGANVLTF.

The V gene is TRBV3-1 (or the pseudogene TRBV3-2), the J gene TRBJ2-3; D is uncertain. This CDR3 region has 12 residues. Germline CDR1 is LGHDT and CDR2 is YNNKEL (reference sequence). V was trimmed by 4 bases and J by 3 bases, leaving 5 bases between them. The CDR3 DNA is TGTGCCAGCAGCCCTTCTACAGATACGCAGTATTTT. This translates into CASSPSTDTQYF.

The chain links TRBV28 to TRBJ2-7; possible D gene TRBD2, 5 bases. The V end was cut by 6 bases, the J end by 3 bases, with 12 bases between. CDR1 is MDHEN, CDR2 SYDVKM, per germline. This CDR3 comprises 13 residues. DNA of the CDR3: TGTGCCAGCAGATTCACGGGAAGCTACGAGCAGTACTTC. Translation: CASRFTGSYEQYF.

This rearrangement joins TRBV20-1 to TRBJ2-1; 10 bases are shared with TRBD2. Unmatched junction bases numbered 10, after V lost 3 bases and J lost 8 bases. The CDR3 has 15 residues. Germline assignment: CDR1 DFQATT and CDR2 SNEGSKA (reference sequence). The CDR3 sequence: CSASPSGRVIHEQFF. CDR3 DNA sequence: TGCAGTGCTAGTCCAAGCGGGAGGGTAATACATGAGCAGTTCTTC.

The V call is TRBV29-1, the J call TRBJ2-5; possibly TRBD1 for D (6 bases). Germline V gene data show CDR1 as SQVTM and CDR2 as ANQGSEA. The CDR3 consists of 12 residues. V was shortened by 6 bases and J by 5 bases, with 13 bases between the two germline ends. The CDR3 DNA follows: TGCAGCGTGGGGACAAGCAGCGAGACCCAGTACTTC. Translating gives CSVGTSSETQYF.

The chain is built from TRBV30 and TRBJ1-3, with D unclear. The length of the CDR3 is 12 residues. Trimming removed 2 bases at V and 3 bases at J, with 5 bases between. Germline V gives CDR1 GTSNPN, CDR2 SVGIG (reference sequence). CDR3 protein: CAWSPHGNTIYF. The DNA for the CDR3 is TGTGCCTGGAGTCCACATGGAAACACCATATATTTT.

The chain is built from TRBV5-1 and TRBJ2-7, with TRBD2 identical over 10 bases. CDR3 length equals 16 residues. CDR1 SGHRS and CDR2 YFSETQ come from the germline V gene. V shed 6 bases and J 1 base; nucleotides not matched to a gene: 10. The CDR3 loop reads CASNPVASGGSYEQYF. The CDR3 DNA follows: TGCGCCAGCAACCCGGTGGCTAGCGGGGGATCCTACGAGCAGTACTTC.

The V call is TRBV6-1, the J call TRBJ2-7, with D tentatively TRBD1 (5 bases). The CDR3 sequence is 12 residues long. Germline V CDR1 and CDR2: MNHNS, SASEGT. The germline V and J ends were trimmed by 0 bases and 7 bases, with 7 bases remaining between them. The CDR3 loop is CASSEAKGEQYV. CDR3 in DNA: TGTGCCAGCAGTGAAGCGAAGGGGGAGCAGTACGTC.

V usage is TRBV12-3 or TRBV12-4 and J usage is TRBJ2-5; D gene ambiguous. This CDR3 is 13 amino acids long. The ends were cut back, 1 base at V and 4 bases at J, with 7 bases in the middle. The CDR3 nucleotides are TGTGCCAGCAGTTTAGGTCTCGTAGAGACCCAGTACTTC. This codes for CASSLGLVETQYF.

The rearrangement links TRBV18 to TRBJ2-3; possibly TRBD2 for D (5 bases). The germline V gene encodes CDR1 KGHSH and CDR2 LQKENI. The CDR3 spans 15 residues. Deletions cut 3 bases from V and 0 bases from J, with 10 bases between. Here the CDR3 reads CASSPAGVSTDTQYF. CDR3 in DNA: TGTGCCAGCTCACCGGCGGGCGTTAGCACAGATACGCAGTATTTT. Together with reference TRBV18 and TRBJ2-3, the CDR3 gives the full variable domain: NAGVMQNPRHLVRRRGQEARLRCSPMKGHSHVYWYRQLPEEGLKFMVYLQKENIIDESGMPKERFSAEFPKEGPSILRIQQVVRGDSAAYFCASSPAGVSTDTQYFGPGTRLTVL.

The CDR3: CASSSGLGPYNEQFF. The CDR3 DNA follows: TGTGCCAGCAGCTCCGGACTAGGGCCCTACAATGAGCAGTTCTTC. This rearrangement joins TRBV7-2 to TRBJ2-1; TRBD2 matches at 7 bases. Trimming cost V 4 bases and J 2 bases; bases outside gene matches: 5. Germline V gene lookup returns CDR1 SGHTA and CDR2 FQGNSA. CDR3 length: 15 amino acids.

The V call is TRBV5-6, the J call TRBJ2-5; TRBD2 aligns across 8 bases. Trimming removed 0 bases from V and 9 bases from J; junction bases left unmatched: 10. The CDR3 runs 15 residues. The germline CDR1 and CDR2 sequences are SGHDT and YYEEEE. The CDR3 DNA is TGTGCCAGCAGCTTGGCCGCGGGGGCGGGGGGAGCCCAGTACTTC. Translating gives CASSLAAGAGGAQYF.

In its sample, this clone was seen once. This rearrangement joins TRBV4-1 to TRBJ1-6; the D gene is possibly TRBD1 (5 bases). This CDR3 has 19 amino acids. The germline V gene encodes CDR1 MGHRA and CDR2 YSYEKL. V lost 0 bases to trimming and J lost 0 bases, with 15 bases between them. The CDR3 DNA is TGCGCCAGCAGCCAAGAACGGTATGGGGCGAGCTCCTATAATTCACCCCTCCACTTT. Translating gives CASSQERYGASSYNSPLHF.

The DNA for the CDR3 is TGTGCCAGCAGCTCGCCCGGTTACGAGCAGTTCTTC. It encodes CASSSPGYEQFF. The rearrangement joins TRBV11-2 to TRBJ2-1; D not resolved. V gave up 4 bases and J gave up 10 bases, with 11 bases separating them. This CDR3 comprises 12 residues. Per germline, CDR1 SGHAT and CDR2 FQNNGV.

The V call is TRBV5-6, the J call TRBJ2-5; D gene uncertain. This CDR3 comprises 14 residues. CDR1 is SGHDT and CDR2 is YYEEEE in the germline V gene. V was cut by 2 bases and J by 0 bases, with 8 bases left in between. The CDR3: CASSFGPDQETQYF. The CDR3 DNA is TGTGCCAGCAGCTTCGGTCCGGACCAAGAGACCCAGTACTTC.

This clone was counted a single time. Other nucleotide sequences in the sample specify the same CDR3. This sequence joins TRBV19 and TRBJ1-2; TRBD1 agrees at 11 bases. Per the germline V gene, CDR1 is LNHDA and CDR2 is SQIVND (reference sequence). The CDR3 covers 14 residues. V shed 3 bases and J 4 bases; nucleotides not matched to a gene: 1. The CDR3 DNA reads as TGTGCCAGTAGTATCGGGACAGGGGGCTATGGCTACACCTTC. As protein: CASSIGTGGYGYTF.

The count of this clone is one. V usage is TRBV7-9 and J usage is TRBJ2-5, with 9 bases identical to TRBD2. Per germline, CDR1 SEHNR and CDR2 FQNEAQ (reference sequence). The CDR3 consists of 15 residues. V gave up 5 bases and J gave up 5 bases; unmatched junction bases: 9. This CDR3 is CASSPKATSGETQYF. CDR3 DNA: TGTGCCAGCAGCCCAAAGGCCACTAGCGGGGAGACCCAGTACTTC.

The chain is built from TRBV9 and TRBJ2-7, with D unclear. Trimming pared 0 bases from V and 0 bases from J, leaving 7 bases between. Germline values: CDR1 SGDLS, CDR2 YYNGEE. The CDR3 covers 14 residues. DNA for the CDR3: TGTGCCAGCAGCGTAGGTGTCGGCTCCTACGAGCAGTACTTC. Translation gives CASSVGVGSYEQYF.

The chain's CDR3 is CASTGGAGYEQYF. In nucleotides, the CDR3 is TGTGCCAGTACAGGGGGCGCCGGCTACGAGCAGTACTTC. J is TRBJ2-7 and V is TRBV3-1 (or the pseudogene TRBV3-2); 9 bases map to TRBD1. J was trimmed by 3 bases and V by 9 bases; bases with no gene match: 6. The CDR3 has 13 residues. CDR1 LGHDT and CDR2 YNNKEL come from the germline V gene (reference sequence).

The chain recombines TRBV5-1 with TRBJ2-3; 14 bases are shared with TRBD2. V lost 4 bases, J lost 4 bases, and 8 bases stayed unmatched. The germline V gene encodes CDR1 SGHRS and CDR2 YFSETQ. The CDR3 spans 17 residues. The CDR3 here is CASSPGLAGEGSDTQYF. CDR3 in DNA: TGCGCCAGCAGCCCGGGACTAGCGGGAGAAGGGTCAGATACGCAGTATTTT. Full variable domain (remainder filled in from reference TRBV5-1 and TRBJ2-3): KAGVTQTPRYLIKTRGQQVTLSCSPISGHRSVSWYQQTPGQGLQFLFEYFSETQRNKGNFPGRFSGRQFSNSRSEMNVSTLELGDSALYLCASSPGLAGEGSDTQYFGPGTRLTVL.

As DNA, the CDR3 is TGTGCCAGCTCAGACGACCCCCGGACAGGGACTGCAACTAATGAAAAACTGTTTTTT. The encoded protein is CASSDDPRTGTATNEKLFF. V usage is TRBV18 and J usage is TRBJ1-4, with 8 nucleotides matching TRBD1. Germline V CDR1 and CDR2: KGHSH, LQKENI. V lost 5 bases and J lost 0; bases outside the gene matches: 14. The CDR3 consists of 19 residues.

The chain couples TRBV30 to TRBJ1-4, with 7 bases identical to TRBD1. The CDR3 runs to 13 residues. The germline V gene has CDR1 GTSNPN and CDR2 SVGIG (reference sequence). Trimming took 7 bases from V and 2 from J; bases not matched to a gene: 4. The CDR3, as DNA: TGTGCCTCGGCGGGACAGACTAATGAAAAACTGTTTTTT. Translating gives CASAGQTNEKLFF.

The V gene is TRBV7-2, the J gene TRBJ2-5; 9 bases are a match to TRBD2. J was trimmed by 5 bases and V by 0 bases; bases with no gene match: 7. Germline V gene data show CDR1 as SGHTA and CDR2 as FQGNSA. The CDR3 extends over 16 amino acids. The CDR3 DNA reads as TGTGCCAGCAGCTTAGCCGCAGCGGGAGGTGGGGAGACCCAGTACTTC. Protein: CASSLAAAGGGETQYF.

The chain has TRBV27 and TRBJ1-1; D is uncertain. The V gene lost 0 bases and the J gene lost 5 bases, with 16 bases spanning the gap. This CDR3 region has 16 residues. Germline V lookup: CDR1 MNHEY, CDR2 SMNVEV (reference sequence). Here the CDR3 reads CASSLSIAAPKTEAFF. CDR3 in DNA: TGTGCCAGCAGTTTATCTATCGCGGCGCCGAAAACTGAAGCTTTCTTT.

On this clone: This same CDR3 is encoded by further DNA sequences in the sample. The chain joins TRBV6-1 to TRBJ2-5; 8 bases map to TRBD1. V was clipped by 2 bases and J by 5 bases; unmatched bases: 7. The CDR3 sequence is 15 residues long. CDR1 is MNHNS and CDR2 is SASEGT in the germline V gene. The CDR3, as DNA: TGTGCCAGCAGTGAAAACGCAGGGGGCGCGGAGACCCAGTACTTC. Translated, it gives CASSENAGGAETQYF.

This chain joins TRBV6-5 and TRBJ2-5; perhaps TRBD1 as D (6 bases). Germline values: CDR1 MNHEY, CDR2 SVGAGI. V gave up 5 bases and J gave up 7 bases, with 17 bases separating them. The CDR3 is 14 amino acids. The CDR3 nucleotides are TGTGCCAGCAGTACAACGACAGGCCCGGGGACCCAGTACTTC. The encoded protein is CASSTTTGPGTQYF.

The chain carries TRBV7-8 and TRBJ1-2, with TRBD1 identical over 7 bases. Germline trimming cut 4 bases from V and 5 bases from J; bases unmatched to any gene: 10. CDR1 and CDR2 from the germline V gene are SGHVS and FQNEAQ. The CDR3 runs 15 residues. CDR3 nucleotide sequence: TGTGCCAGCAGCTCTAGCTCGGGACAGCGGTATGGCTACACCTTC. This sequence encodes CASSSSSGQRYGYTF.

This chain joins TRBV5-4 and TRBJ2-1; tentatively, D is TRBD2 (6 bases). CDR1 SGHNT and CDR2 YYREEE come from the germline V gene (reference sequence). V was cut by 4 bases and J by 2 bases, with 13 bases left in between. The CDR3 spans 15 residues. The CDR3 DNA is TGTGCCAGCAGCCCTACCGGGAGCACCTACAATGAGCAGTTCTTC. Amino acid sequence: CASSPTGSTYNEQFF. Full variable domain (outside the CDR3, taken from reference TRBV5-4 and TRBJ2-1): ETGVTQSPTHLIKTRGQQVTLRCSSQSGHNTVSWYQQALGQGPQFIFQYYREEENGRGNFPPRFSGLQFPNYSSELNVNALELDDSALYLCASSPTGSTYNEQFFGPGTRLTVL.